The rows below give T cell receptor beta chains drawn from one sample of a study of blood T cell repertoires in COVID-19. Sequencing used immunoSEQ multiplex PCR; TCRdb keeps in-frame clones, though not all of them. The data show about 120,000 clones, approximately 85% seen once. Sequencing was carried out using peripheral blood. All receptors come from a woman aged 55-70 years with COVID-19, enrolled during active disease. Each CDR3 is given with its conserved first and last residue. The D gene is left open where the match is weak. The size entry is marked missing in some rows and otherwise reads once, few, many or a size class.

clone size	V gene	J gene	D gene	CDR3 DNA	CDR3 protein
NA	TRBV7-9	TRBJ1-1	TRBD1	TGTGCCAGCAGCCGGGGACAGGCGAAGAACACTGAAGCTTTCTTT	CASSRGQAKNTEAFF
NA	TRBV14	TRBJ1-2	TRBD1	TGTGCCAGCAGCCAAGATCTTGCGACAGGGGGGCACTATGGCTACACCTTC	CASSQDLATGGHYGYTF
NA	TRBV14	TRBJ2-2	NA	TGTGCCAGCAGCCAAGGACAGCCTCCGAACACCGGGGAGCTGTTTTTT	CASSQGQPPNTGELFF
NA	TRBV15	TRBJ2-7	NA	TGTGCCACCAGCAGAGTTACCGGCGGCCCTTACGAGCAGTACTTC	CATSRVTGGPYEQYF
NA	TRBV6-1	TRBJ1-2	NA	TGTGCCAGCAGTGAAGGGGCAGGGCTTTTATATGGCTACACCTTC	CASSEGAGLLYGYTF
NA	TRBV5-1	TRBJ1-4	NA	TGCGCCAGCAGCGGGGGAGTCCTGGACAGAGCTAATGAAAAACTGTTTTTT	CASSGGVLDRANEKLFF
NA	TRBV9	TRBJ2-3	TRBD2	TGTGCCAGCAGCGACGGACTAGCGGGCTTTACAGATACGCAGTATTTT	CASSDGLAGFTDTQYF
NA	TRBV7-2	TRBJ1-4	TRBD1	TGTGCCAGCAGCTTGCGGACAGGGGGAGGTGAAAAACTGTTTTTT	CASSLRTGGGEKLFF
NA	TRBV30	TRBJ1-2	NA	TGTGCCTGGAGGATTATGGGGGCCAACTATGGCTACACCTTC	CAWRIMGANYGYTF
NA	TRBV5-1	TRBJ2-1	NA	TGCGCCAGCAGCTTGGCGCCCAGTACAGGCAATGAGCAGTTCTTC	CASSLAPSTGNEQFF
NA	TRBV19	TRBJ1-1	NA	TGTGCCAGTAGTATTGATACAGGGAAGGCTGAAGCTTTCTTT	CASSIDTGKAEAFF
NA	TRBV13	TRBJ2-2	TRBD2	TGTGCCAGCAGCTTAGTTTGGACTAGACATTTAATGAACACCGGGGAGCTGTTTTTT	CASSLVWTRHLMNTGELFF
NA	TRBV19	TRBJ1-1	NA	TGTGCCAGTCACCTTTCGCGTGAGGGCACTGAAGCTTTCTTT	CASHLSREGTEAFF
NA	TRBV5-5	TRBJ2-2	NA	TGTGCCAGCAGCTTCTCACAGAACACCGGGGAGCTGTTTTTT	CASSFSQNTGELFF
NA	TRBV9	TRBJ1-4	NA	TGTGCCAGCAGCGCAACCCAGGGGCGGGAAAAACTGTTTTTT	CASSATQGREKLFF
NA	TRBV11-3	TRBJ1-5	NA	TGTGCCAGCAGCTTAGGAGGGGGTTGGGGGCAGTATAGCAATCAGCCCCAGCATTTT	CASSLGGGWGQYSNQPQHF
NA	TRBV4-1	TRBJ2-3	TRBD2	TGCGCCAGCAGCCAGTTCCTAGCGGGGGGACTGGGGGGTTCAGATACGCAGTATTTT	CASSQFLAGGLGGSDTQYF
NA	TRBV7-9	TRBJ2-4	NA	TGTGCCAGCAGTTCGACTAGAGAGGTCCGGTACTTC	CASSSTREVRYF
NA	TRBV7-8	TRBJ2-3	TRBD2	TGTGCCAGCAGCTTAACTAGCGGAGGCACAGATACGCAGTATTTT	CASSLTSGGTDTQYF
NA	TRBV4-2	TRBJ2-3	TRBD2	TGTGCCAGCAGCCAAGAGCTAGCGGGGACGACAGATACGCAGTATTTT	CASSQELAGTTDTQYF
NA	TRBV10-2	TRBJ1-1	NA	TGCGCCAGCAATACAGGGCGGGCTGCGAACACTGAAGCTTTCTTT	CASNTGRAANTEAFF
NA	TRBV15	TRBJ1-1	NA	TGTGCCACCAGCAGAGATCCAACCGGGAACACTGAAGCTTTCTTT	CATSRDPTGNTEAFF
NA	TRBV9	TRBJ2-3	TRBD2	TGTGCCAGCAGCGTGAAGCTTAACGGGGGGTACACAGATACGCAGTATTTT	CASSVKLNGGYTDTQYF
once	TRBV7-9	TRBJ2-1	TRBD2	TGTGCCAGCAGCTTATTAGGGACTAGCATGGATGAGCAGTTCTTC	CASSLLGTSMDEQFF
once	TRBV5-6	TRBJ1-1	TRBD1	TGTGCCAGCAGCTCGGACAGGGGGGACAAAACTGAAGCTTTCTTT	CASSSDRGDKTEAFF
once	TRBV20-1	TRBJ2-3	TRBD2	TGCAGTGCTAGTGTAGCGGGGGGGATAGGAGATACGCAGTATTTT	CSASVAGGIGDTQYF